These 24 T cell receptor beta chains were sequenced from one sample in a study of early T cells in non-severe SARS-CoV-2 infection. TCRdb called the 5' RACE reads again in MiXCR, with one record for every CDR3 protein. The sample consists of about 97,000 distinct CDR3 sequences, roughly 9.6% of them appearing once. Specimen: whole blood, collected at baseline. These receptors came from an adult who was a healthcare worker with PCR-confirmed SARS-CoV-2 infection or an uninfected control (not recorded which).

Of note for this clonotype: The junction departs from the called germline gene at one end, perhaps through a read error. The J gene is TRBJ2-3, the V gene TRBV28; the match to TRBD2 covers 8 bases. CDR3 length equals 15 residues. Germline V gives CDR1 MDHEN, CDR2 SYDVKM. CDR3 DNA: TGTACCAGCAGCTCCACCGGGGGGGAGATGGGTACGCAGTATTTT. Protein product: CTSSSTGGEMGTQYF. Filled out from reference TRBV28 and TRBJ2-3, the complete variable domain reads DVKVTQSSRYLVKRTGEKVFLECVQDMDHENMFWYRQDPGLGLRLIYFSYDVKMKEKGDIPEGYSVSREKKERFSLILESASTNQTSMYLCTSSSTGGEMGTQYFGPGTRLTVL.

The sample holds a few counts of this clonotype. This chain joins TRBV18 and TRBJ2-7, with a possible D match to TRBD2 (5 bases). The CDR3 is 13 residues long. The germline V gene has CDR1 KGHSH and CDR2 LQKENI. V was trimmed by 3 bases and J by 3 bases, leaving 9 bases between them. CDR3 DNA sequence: TGTGCCAGCTCACCCCTTACTAGCTACGAGCAGTACTTC. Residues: CASSPLTSYEQYF.

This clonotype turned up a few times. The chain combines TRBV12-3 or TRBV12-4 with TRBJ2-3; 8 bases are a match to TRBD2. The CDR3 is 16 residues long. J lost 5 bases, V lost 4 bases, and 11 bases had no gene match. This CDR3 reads CASSSDQREPRDTQYF. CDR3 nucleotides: TGTGCCAGCAGTTCGGACCAGCGGGAGCCAAGAGATACGCAGTATTTT.

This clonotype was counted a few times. The CDR3 DNA sequence: TGTGCCAGTAGTATTTCCGGCAGGAACTATGGCTACACCTTC. It encodes CASSISGRNYGYTF. This chain uses TRBV19 with TRBJ1-2, with D uncertain. The CDR3 length is 14 residues. The germline V gene encodes CDR1 LNHDA and CDR2 SQIVND (reference sequence). V lost 3 bases and J 2 bases, leaving 10 bases between the germline ends. Together with reference TRBV19 and TRBJ1-2, the CDR3 gives the full variable domain: DGGITQSPKYLFRKEGQNVTLSCEQNLNHDAMYWYRQDPGQGLRLIYYSQIVNDFQKGDIAEGYSVSREKKESFPLTVTSAQKNPTAFYLCASSISGRNYGYTFGSGTRLTVV.

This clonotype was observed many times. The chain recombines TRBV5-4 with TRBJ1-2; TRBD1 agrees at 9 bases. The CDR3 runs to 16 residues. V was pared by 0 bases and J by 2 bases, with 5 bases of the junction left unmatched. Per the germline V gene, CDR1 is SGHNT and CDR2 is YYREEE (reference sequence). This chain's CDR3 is CASSLVQGAKNYGYTF. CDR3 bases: TGTGCCAGCAGCTTGGTACAGGGGGCGAAAAACTATGGCTACACCTTC.

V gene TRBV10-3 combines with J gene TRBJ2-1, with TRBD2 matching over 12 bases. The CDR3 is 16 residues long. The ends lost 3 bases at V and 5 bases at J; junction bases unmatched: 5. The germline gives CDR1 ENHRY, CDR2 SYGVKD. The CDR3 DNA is TGTGCCATCAGTGACTCTAGCGGGAGGGCAGACAATGAGCAGTTCTTC. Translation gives CAISDSSGRADNEQFF.

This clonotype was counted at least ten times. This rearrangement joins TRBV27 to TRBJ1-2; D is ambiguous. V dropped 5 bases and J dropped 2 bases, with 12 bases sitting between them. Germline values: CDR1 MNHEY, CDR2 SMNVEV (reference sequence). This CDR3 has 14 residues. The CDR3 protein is CASSPSLSNYGYTF. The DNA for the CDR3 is TGTGCCAGCAGTCCCTCTCTCAGCAACTATGGCTACACCTTC.

For the CDR3, the DNA is TGCAGTGCTAGAGAAATAAACACCGGGGAGCTGTTTTTT. Amino acids: CSAREINTGELFF. This chain uses TRBV20-1 with TRBJ2-2; D is uncertain. The CDR3 loop spans 13 amino acids. Per germline, CDR1 DFQATT and CDR2 SNEGSKA (reference sequence). V lost 0 bases, J lost 2 bases, and 4 bases lay in between.

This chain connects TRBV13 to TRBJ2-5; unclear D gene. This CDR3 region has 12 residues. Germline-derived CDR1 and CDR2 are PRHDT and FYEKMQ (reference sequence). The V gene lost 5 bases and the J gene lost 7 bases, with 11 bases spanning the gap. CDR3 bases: TGTGCCAGCAGCCCGCCCGTTGGGACCCAGTACTTC. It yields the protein CASSPPVGTQYF.

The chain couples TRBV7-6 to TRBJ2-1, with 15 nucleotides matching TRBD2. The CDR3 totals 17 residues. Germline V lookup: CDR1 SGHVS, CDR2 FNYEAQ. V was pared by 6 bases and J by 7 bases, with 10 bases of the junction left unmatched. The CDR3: CASRLSSGTSGGNEQFF. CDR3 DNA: TGTGCCAGCAGGTTATCCTCAGGGACTAGCGGGGGGAATGAGCAGTTCTTC.

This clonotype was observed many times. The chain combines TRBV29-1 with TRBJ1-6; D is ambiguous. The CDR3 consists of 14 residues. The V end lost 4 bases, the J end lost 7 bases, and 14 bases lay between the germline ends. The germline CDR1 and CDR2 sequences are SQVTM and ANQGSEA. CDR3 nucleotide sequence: TGCAGCGTTGCCTCCGGCTTGGGAAATTCACCCCTCCACTTT. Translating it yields CSVASGLGNSPLHF.

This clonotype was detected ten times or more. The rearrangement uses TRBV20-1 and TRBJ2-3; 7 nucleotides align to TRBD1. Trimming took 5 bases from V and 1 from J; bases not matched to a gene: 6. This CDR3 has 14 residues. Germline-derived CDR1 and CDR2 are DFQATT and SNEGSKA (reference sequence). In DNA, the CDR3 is TGCAGTGCTCCCAGGACAGGCCGCACAGATACGCAGTATTTT. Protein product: CSAPRTGRTDTQYF.

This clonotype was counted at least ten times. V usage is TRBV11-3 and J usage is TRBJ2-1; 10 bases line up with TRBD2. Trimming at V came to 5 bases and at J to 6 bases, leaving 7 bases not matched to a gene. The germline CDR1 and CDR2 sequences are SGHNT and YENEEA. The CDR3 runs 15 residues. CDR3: CASSLQRGGFNEQFF. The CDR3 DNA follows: TGTGCCAGCAGCCTGCAGCGGGGGGGCTTCAATGAGCAGTTCTTC.

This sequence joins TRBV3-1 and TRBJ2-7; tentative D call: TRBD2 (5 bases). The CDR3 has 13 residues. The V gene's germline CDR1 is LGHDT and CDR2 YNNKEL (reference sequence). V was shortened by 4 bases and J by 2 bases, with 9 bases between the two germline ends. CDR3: CASSRGPAYEQYF. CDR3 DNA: TGTGCCAGCAGCCGCGGGCCAGCCTACGAGCAGTACTTC.

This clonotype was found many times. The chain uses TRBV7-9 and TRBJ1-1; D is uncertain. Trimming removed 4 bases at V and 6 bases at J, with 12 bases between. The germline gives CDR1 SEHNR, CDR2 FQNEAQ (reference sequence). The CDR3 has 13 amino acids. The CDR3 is CASSSEAGAEAFF. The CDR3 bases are TGTGCCAGCAGCTCGGAAGCCGGGGCTGAAGCTTTCTTT.

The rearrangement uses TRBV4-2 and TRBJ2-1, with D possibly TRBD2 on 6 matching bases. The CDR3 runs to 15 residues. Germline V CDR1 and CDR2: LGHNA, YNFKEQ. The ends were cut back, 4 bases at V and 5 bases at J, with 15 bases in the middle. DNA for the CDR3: TGTGCCAGCAGCCCCGGGGCTAGCGATAACAATGAGCAGTTCTTC. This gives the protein CASSPGASDNNEQFF.

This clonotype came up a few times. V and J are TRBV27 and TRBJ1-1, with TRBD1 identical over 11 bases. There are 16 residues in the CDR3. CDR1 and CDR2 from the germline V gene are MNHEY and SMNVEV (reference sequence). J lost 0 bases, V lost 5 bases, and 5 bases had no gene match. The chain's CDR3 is CASSIGTGGMNTEAFF. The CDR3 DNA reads TGTGCCAGCAGTATTGGGACAGGGGGAATGAACACTGAAGCTTTCTTT.

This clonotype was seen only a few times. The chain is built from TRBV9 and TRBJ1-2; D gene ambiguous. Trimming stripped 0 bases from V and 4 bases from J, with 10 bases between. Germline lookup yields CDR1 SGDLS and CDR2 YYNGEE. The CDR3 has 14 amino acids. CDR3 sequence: CASSVGPRGYGYTF. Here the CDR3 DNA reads TGTGCCAGCAGCGTAGGACCCCGCGGCTATGGCTACACCTTC.

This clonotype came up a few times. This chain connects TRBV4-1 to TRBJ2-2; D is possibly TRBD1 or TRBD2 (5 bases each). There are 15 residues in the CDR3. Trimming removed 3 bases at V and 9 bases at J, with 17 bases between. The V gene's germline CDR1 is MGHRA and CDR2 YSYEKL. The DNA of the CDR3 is TGCGCCAGCAGCCAGAACCCCTGGGACCACCGGGAGCTGTTTTTT. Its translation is CASSQNPWDHRELFF.

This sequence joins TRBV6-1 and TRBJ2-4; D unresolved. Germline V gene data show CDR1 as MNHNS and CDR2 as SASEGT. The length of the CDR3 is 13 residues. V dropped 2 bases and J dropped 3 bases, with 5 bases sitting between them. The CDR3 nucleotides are TGTGCCAGCAGTGAACCAGGCAAAAACATTCAGTACTTC. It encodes CASSEPGKNIQYF.

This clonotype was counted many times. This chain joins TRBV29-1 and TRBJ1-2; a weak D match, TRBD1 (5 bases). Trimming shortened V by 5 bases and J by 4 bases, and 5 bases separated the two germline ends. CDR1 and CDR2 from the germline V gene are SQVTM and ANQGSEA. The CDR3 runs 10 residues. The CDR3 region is CSVRGYGYTF. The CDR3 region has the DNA TGCAGCGTTAGGGGCTATGGCTACACCTTC.

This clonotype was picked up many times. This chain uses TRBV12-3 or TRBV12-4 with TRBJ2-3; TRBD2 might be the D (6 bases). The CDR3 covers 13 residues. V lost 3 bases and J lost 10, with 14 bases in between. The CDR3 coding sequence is TGTGCCAGCAGTTTCTCCGGAGGGTCCGCGCAGTATTTT. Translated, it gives CASSFSGGSAQYF.

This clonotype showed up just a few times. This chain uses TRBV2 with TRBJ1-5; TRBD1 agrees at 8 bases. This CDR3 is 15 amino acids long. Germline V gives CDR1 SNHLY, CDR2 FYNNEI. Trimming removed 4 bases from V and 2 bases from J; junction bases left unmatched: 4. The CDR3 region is CASSGMTGGNQPQHF. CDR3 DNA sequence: TGTGCCAGCAGTGGAATGACAGGGGGCAATCAGCCCCAGCATTTT.

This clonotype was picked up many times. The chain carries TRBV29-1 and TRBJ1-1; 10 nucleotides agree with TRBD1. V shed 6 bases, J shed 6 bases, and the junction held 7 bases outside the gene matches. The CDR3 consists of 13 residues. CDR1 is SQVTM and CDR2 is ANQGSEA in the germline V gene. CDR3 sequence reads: CSVPGTGEPEAFF. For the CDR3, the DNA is TGCAGCGTGCCTGGGACAGGGGAGCCTGAAGCTTTCTTT.